This TCR beta chain came from a study of beta chain features in type 1 diabetes. Findings and limits, study-wide: Researchers reported that naive, central memory and Treg TCRB repertoires appeared more similar in patients than in healthy donors. VDJ junctions from patients with type 1 diabetes contained fewer insertions and more deletions. Any PCR bias toward short templates would affect both groups alike. Type 1 diabetes patients showed a moderate but significant shortening of TCRB CDR3s in all four CD4+ subsets.

As every portion of the isolated RNA was reverse transcribed, the sequencing read expressed TCRB transcripts. The assay was immunoSEQ multiplex PCR, and TCRdb's table has in-frame clones only and misses some. This table has about 370,000 clones, around 10% appearing once. This clone was counted many times. The antigen is undetermined. Sorting of CD4+ naive, central memory, regulatory and stem cell-like memory cells was performed via CD45RO/CCR7/CD25/CD127/CD95/CD27. The ends were cut back, 3 bases at V and 0 bases at J, with 11 bases in the middle. This CDR3 spans 16 amino acids. Per the germline V gene, CDR1 is SGHTA and CDR2 is FQGNSA.

The chain links TRBV7-2 to TRBJ1-4; D is uncertain. The source of this sequence is a man in his thirties or forties with type 1 diabetes. Sequencing input: central memory CD4+ T cells from blood. The CDR3, as DNA: TGTGCCAGCAGCTTGTGGTCCTTTGCAACTAATGAAAAACTGTTTTTT. The encoded protein is CASSLWSFATNEKLFF.